This T cell receptor (beta chain) was profiled in a study of blood T cell repertoires in COVID-19. Study in general: Samples of COVID-19 (acute and convalescent) were obtained from the United States, Italy and Spain.

Profiling relied on immunoSEQ multiplex PCR, and the TCRdb table lists in-frame clones only, not all of them. The sample lists around 500,000 clones, more than 75% occurring once. Trimming cost V 0 bases and J 7 bases, with 13 bases left between them. Germline V CDR1 and CDR2: GTSNPN, SVGIG (reference sequence). CDR3 size: 14 residues. Across roughly 25 US areas, participants ranged in age from 18 to 89 years. This clonotype was obtained from a woman between 35 and 50 years old who had recovered from COVID-19. The source material was PBMCs or T cells enriched from blood (not recorded which). This chain uses TRBV30 with TRBJ1-5; D gene unclear. CDR3 region: CAWSVGPVVQPQHF. CDR3 in DNA: TGTGCCTGGAGTGTTGGGCCTGTGGTCCAGCCCCAGCATTTT.